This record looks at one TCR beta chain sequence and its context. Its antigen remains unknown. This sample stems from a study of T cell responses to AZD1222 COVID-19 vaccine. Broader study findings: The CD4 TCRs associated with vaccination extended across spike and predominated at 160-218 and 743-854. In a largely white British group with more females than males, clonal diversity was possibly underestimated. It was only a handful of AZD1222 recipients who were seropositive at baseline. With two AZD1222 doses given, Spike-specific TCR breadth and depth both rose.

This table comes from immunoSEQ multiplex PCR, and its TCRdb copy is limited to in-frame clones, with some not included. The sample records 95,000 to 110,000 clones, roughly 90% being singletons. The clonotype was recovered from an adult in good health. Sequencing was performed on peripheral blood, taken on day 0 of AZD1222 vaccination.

CDR3 residues: CASSPSGGYSSYEQYF. In nucleotides, the CDR3 is TGTGCCAGCTCACCGTCAGGGGGCTATTCAAGCTACGAGCAGTACTTC. V is TRBV18 and J is TRBJ2-7, with 8 bases that match TRBD1. The CDR3 sequence is 16 residues long. V dropped 3 bases and J dropped 3; count of bases not matched to a gene: 10. Germline CDR1 and CDR2: KGHSH and LQKENI.